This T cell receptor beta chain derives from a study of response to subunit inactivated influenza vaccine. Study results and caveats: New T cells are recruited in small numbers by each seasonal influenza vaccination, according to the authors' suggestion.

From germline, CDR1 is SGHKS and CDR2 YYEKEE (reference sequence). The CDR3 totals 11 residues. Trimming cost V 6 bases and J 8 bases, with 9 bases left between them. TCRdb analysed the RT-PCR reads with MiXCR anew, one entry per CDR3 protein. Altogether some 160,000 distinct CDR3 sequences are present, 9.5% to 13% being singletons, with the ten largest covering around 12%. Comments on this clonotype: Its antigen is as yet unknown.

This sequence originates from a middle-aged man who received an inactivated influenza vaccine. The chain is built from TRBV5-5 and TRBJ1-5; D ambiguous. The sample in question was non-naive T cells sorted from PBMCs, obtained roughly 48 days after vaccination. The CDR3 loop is CASTLSKPQHF. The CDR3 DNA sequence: TGTGCCAGCACTCTATCCAAGCCCCAGCATTTT.